The TCR beta chain described here comes from a study of blood T cell repertoires in COVID-19. At the level of the study: The samples span acute and convalescent COVID-19 from the United States, Italy and Spain. The analysed material was cDNA or gDNA that came from T cells, B-cell-depleted T cells, or PBMCs.

This clone was recorded at least ten times. Per the study methods: By means of reference gene primer amplification, nucleated cell counts were estimated. Sequenced by immunoSEQ multiplex PCR; TCRdb stores in-frame clones only, minus some. V, J and clone size reflect that table, while D and trimming were determined from the DNA. The sample contains fewer than 350,000 clones, 80% to 85% of which appear only once. The CDR3 covers 14 residues. Germline V gene sequence: CDR1 SEHNR, CDR2 FQNEAQ (reference sequence). The ends were cut back, 6 bases at V and 4 bases at J, with 15 bases in the middle. The specimen was peripheral blood. This rearrangement joins TRBV7-9 to TRBJ1-2; weak D call: TRBD1 (6 bases). The clonotype comes from a woman aged 60 to 75 with active or convalescent COVID-19. As DNA, the CDR3 is TGTGCCAGCAGTTTTGAACAGGGTATCTATGGCTACACCTTC. Encoded protein: CASSFEQGIYGYTF.